This T cell receptor beta chain comes out of a study of blood T cell repertoires in COVID-19. Study-level background: COVID-19 samples, acute and convalescent, were from the United States, Italy and Spain. Sample material is recorded as cDNA or gDNA derived from T cells, B-cell-depleted T cells, or PBMCs.

Germline V gene sequence: CDR1 MGHDK, CDR2 SYGVNS. This CDR3 spans 12 amino acids. Between the trimmed V and J ends, which lost 6 bases and 4 bases, there was a span of 8 bases. In the original analysis: Estimation of nucleated cell counts was performed using reference gene primer amplification. TCRdb keeps only in-frame clones here, not all; method: immunoSEQ multiplex PCR. For V, J and clone size, that table is used; D and trimming come from the DNA. The sample has approximately 92,000 clones, 75% to 85% seen once. J is TRBJ2-3 and V is TRBV25-1; a possible D gene is TRBD1 (5 bases). The sequencing input was peripheral blood. The sequence was obtained from a man aged 55 to 70 with acute or convalescent COVID-19. CDR3 amino acids: CASRTVADTQYF. Here the CDR3 DNA reads TGTGCCAGCAGGACAGTCGCAGATACGCAGTATTTT.